Below, 5 T cell receptor beta chains from the same sample are listed, as sequenced in a study of blood T cell repertoires in COVID-19. The assay was immunoSEQ multiplex PCR, and TCRdb's table has in-frame clones only and misses some. The sample has about 41,000 clones; over 75% are singletons. What was sequenced was peripheral blood. The receptors derive from a woman at least 80 years old with acute or convalescent COVID-19.

The chain combines TRBV7-2 with TRBJ2-3; weak D call: TRBD1 (6 bases). The V gene's germline CDR1 is SGHTA and CDR2 FQGNSA. Trimming left V 4 bases short and J 3 bases short, with 14 bases between. The CDR3 has 15 amino acids. Written as DNA, the CDR3 is TGTGCCAGCAGCTCCCCCAACAGGGTAACAGATACGCAGTATTTT. This sequence encodes CASSSPNRVTDTQYF.

The chain recombines TRBV9 with TRBJ1-1; D gene unclear. V was pared by 5 bases and J by 0 bases, with 26 bases between. The CDR3 totals 19 residues. Germline V gives CDR1 SGDLS, CDR2 YYNGEE. CDR3 region: CASRRASARRCAMNTEAFF. CDR3 DNA sequence: TGTGCCAGCAGGAGGGCCAGCGCCAGAAGGTGCGCCATGAACACTGAAGCTTTCTTT.

This clone is a singleton in its sample. The chain carries TRBV9 and TRBJ2-2, with 9 bases lining up with TRBD2. The CDR3 has 16 residues. Trimming at V came to 0 bases and at J to 4 bases, leaving 4 bases not matched to a gene. The germline V gene has CDR1 SGDLS and CDR2 YYNGEE. The DNA for the CDR3 is TGTGCCAGCAGCGTAGGAGTAGCGGGAGCCACCGGGGAGCTGTTTTTT. It specifies CASSVGVAGATGELFF.

The chain recombines TRBV7-8 with TRBJ1-1; 7 nucleotides align to TRBD1. J lost 0 bases, V lost 4 bases, and 5 bases had no gene match. The CDR3 has 15 residues. Germline V gives CDR1 SGHVS, CDR2 FQNEAQ. The CDR3 reads CASSSATGMNTEAFF. The CDR3 DNA reads as TGTGCCAGCAGCTCCGCGACAGGGATGAACACTGAAGCTTTCTTT.

V and J are TRBV7-2 and TRBJ1-1; 8 nucleotides align to TRBD1. Losses at the gene ends were 0 bases for V and 0 bases for J; bases not matched to a gene: 0. This CDR3 comprises 15 residues. The germline V gene encodes CDR1 SGHTA and CDR2 FQGNSA. The DNA for the CDR3 is TGTGCCAGCAGCTTAGCGACAGGGGTGAACACTGAAGCTTTCTTT. Translating gives CASSLATGVNTEAFF.